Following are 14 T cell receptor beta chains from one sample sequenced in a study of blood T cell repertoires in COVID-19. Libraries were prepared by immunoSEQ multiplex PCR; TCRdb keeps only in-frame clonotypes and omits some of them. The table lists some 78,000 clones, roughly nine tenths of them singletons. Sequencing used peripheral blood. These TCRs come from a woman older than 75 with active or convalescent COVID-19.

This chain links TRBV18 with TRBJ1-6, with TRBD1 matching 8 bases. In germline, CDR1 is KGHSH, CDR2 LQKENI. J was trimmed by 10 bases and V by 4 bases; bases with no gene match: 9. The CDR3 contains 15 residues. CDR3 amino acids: CASSRTGLSGSPLHF. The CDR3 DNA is TGTGCCAGCTCACGGACAGGGCTTTCGGGATCACCCCTCCACTTT.

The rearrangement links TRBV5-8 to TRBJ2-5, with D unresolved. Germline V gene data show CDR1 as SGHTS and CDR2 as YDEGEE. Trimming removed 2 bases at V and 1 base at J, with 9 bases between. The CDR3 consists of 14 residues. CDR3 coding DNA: TGTGCCAGCAGCTTATGGGCAGGCCAAGAGACCCAGTACTTC. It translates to CASSLWAGQETQYF.

The CDR3 protein is CASSVKQDSYNSPLHF. CDR3 nucleotides: TGTGCCAGCAGCGTTAAACAGGATTCCTATAATTCACCCCTCCACTTT. V is TRBV9 and J is TRBJ1-6, with D maybe TRBD1 (5 bases). V dropped 2 bases and J dropped 1 base, with 10 bases sitting between them. Per germline, CDR1 SGDLS and CDR2 YYNGEE. The CDR3 has 16 residues.

CDR3 protein: CASSQPGQSTDTQYF. The CDR3 DNA sequence: TGTGCCAGCAGCCAACCAGGCCAAAGCACAGATACGCAGTATTTT. This sequence joins TRBV4-2 and TRBJ2-3, with unresolved D. The CDR3 is made up of 15 amino acids. Between the trimmed V and J ends, which lost 2 bases and 0 bases, there was a span of 9 bases. Germline values: CDR1 LGHNA, CDR2 YNFKEQ.

CDR3 sequence: CASSPGTYEQYF. The CDR3, as DNA: TGTGCCAGCAGTCCGGGGACTTACGAGCAGTACTTC. This chain joins TRBV12-3 or TRBV12-4 and TRBJ2-7; tentative D call: TRBD2 (6 bases). Trimming left V 5 bases short and J 4 bases short, with 9 bases between. The CDR3 is 12 residues long.

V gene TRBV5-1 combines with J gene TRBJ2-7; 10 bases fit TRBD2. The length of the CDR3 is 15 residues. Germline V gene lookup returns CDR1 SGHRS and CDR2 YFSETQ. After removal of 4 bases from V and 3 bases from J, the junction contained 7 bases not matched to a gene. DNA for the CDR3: TGCGCCAGCAGCCCCCTAGCGGGAGCTCTCTACGAGCAGTACTTC. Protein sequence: CASSPLAGALYEQYF.

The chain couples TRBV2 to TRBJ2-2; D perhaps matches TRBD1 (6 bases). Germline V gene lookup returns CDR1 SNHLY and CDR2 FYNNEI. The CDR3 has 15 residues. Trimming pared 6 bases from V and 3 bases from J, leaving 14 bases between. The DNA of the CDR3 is TGTGCCAGCAGCCCCGACAGGACATACACCGGGGAGCTGTTTTTT. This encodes CASSPDRTYTGELFF.

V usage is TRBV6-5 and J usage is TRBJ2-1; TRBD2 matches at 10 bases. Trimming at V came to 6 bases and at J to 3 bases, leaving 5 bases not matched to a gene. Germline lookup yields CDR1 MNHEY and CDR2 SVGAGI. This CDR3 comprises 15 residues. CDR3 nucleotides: TGTGCCAGCAGGCCCGGGACTAGCGTCTACAATGAGCAGTTCTTC. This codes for CASRPGTSVYNEQFF.

CDR3 region: CASTQQPGSYRNEQFF. The CDR3 bases are TGTGCCAGCACCCAACAGCCCGGTTCGTATCGCAATGAGCAGTTCTTC. The V gene is TRBV2, the J gene TRBJ2-1, with D unresolved. CDR1 and CDR2 from the germline V gene are SNHLY and FYNNEI. V lost 7 bases and J 6 bases, leaving 22 bases between the germline ends. The CDR3 is 16 amino acids.

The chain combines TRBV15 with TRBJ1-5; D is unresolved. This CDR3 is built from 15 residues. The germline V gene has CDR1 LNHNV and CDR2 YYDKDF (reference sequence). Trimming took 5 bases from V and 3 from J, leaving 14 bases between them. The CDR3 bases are TGTGCCACCAGCTCGTACATGAGGCACAATCAGCCCCAGCATTTT. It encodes CATSSYMRHNQPQHF.

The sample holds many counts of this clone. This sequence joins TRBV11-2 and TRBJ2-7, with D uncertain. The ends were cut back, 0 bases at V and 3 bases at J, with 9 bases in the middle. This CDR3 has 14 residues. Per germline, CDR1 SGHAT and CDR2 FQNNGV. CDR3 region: CASSLDQRSYEQYF. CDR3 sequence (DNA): TGTGCCAGCAGCTTAGATCAGAGGAGCTACGAGCAGTACTTC.

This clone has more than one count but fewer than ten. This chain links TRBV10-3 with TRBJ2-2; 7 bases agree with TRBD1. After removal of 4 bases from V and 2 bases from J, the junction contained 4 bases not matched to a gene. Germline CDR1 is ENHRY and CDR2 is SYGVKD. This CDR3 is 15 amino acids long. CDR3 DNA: TGTGCCATCAGTGTAGCAGGGGGTAACACCGGGGAGCTGTTTTTT. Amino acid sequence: CAISVAGGNTGELFF.

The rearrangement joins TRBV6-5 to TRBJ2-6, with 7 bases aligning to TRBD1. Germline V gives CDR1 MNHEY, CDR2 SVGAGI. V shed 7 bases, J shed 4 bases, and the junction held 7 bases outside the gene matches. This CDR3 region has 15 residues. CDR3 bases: TGTGCCAGCACCAGAACAGGGGCCGGGGCCAACGTCCTGACTTTC. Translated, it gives CASTRTGAGANVLTF.

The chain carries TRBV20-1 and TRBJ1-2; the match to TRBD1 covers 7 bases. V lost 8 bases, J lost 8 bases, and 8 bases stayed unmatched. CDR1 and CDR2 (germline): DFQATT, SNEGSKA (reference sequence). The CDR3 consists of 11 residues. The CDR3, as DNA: TGCAGTACCGACAGGGAAGGGGGCTACACCTTC. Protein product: CSTDREGGYTF.